These 15 T cell receptor beta chains were all obtained from the same sample, sequenced in a study of blood T cell repertoires in COVID-19. Measured with immunoSEQ multiplex PCR; TCRdb has only the in-frame clones, and not every one. Here the sample spans 150,000 to 200,000 clones, approximately 89% being singletons. Sequenced sample: PBMCs or T cells enriched from blood (not recorded which). The receptors shown here come from a woman in her late teens or twenties who had recovered from COVID-19.

The rearrangement links TRBV13 to TRBJ2-1; 7 bases are a match to TRBD2. Germline CDR1 is PRHDT and CDR2 is FYEKMQ (reference sequence). The CDR3 consists of 16 residues. V lost 2 bases and J lost 4; bases outside the gene matches: 8. The CDR3 coding sequence is TGTGCCAGCAGCTTAACCTCGAGCGGGGCTTACAATGAGCAGTTCTTC. Amino acid sequence: CASSLTSSGAYNEQFF.

V is TRBV2 and J is TRBJ2-2; the D gene is possibly TRBD1 (5 bases). This CDR3 contains 17 residues. Trimming removed 1 base from V and 0 bases from J, with 12 bases in between. The germline V gene encodes CDR1 SNHLY and CDR2 FYNNEI. The CDR3 DNA reads TGTGCCAGCAGTGAAGTTGGGGCAGGACCGAACACCGGGGAGCTGTTTTTT. Translating it yields CASSEVGAGPNTGELFF.

A single count supports this clone. J is TRBJ2-7 and V is TRBV21-1; the D call in the table, TRBD2, was not verified against the DNA. TRBV21-1 is deemed a pseudogene. This CDR3 is 13 amino acids long. CDR3 in DNA: TGTGCCAGCCGCATCCTAGCGGGAGGAAGACAGTACTTC. It is translated as CASRILAGGRQYF.

The rearrangement uses TRBV3-1 (or the pseudogene TRBV3-2) and TRBJ2-2; 14 nucleotides match TRBD2. The CDR3 is 18 residues long. Germline assignment: CDR1 LGHDT and CDR2 YNNKEL (reference sequence). Germline trimming cut 1 base from V and 9 bases from J; bases unmatched to any gene: 10. The CDR3 sequence is CASSQGPPGLAGVWELFF. The CDR3 DNA reads TGTGCCAGCAGCCAAGGTCCTCCGGGACTAGCGGGAGTATGGGAGCTGTTTTTT.

The V call is TRBV28, the J call TRBJ2-5; 11 nucleotides match TRBD2. Germline trimming cut 7 bases from V and 3 bases from J; bases unmatched to any gene: 10. This CDR3 comprises 16 residues. Looked up from germline, CDR1 is MDHEN and CDR2 is SYDVKM. This CDR3 is CASKLTGLAGEETQYF. In DNA, the CDR3 is TGTGCCAGCAAACTAACCGGACTAGCGGGTGAAGAGACCCAGTACTTC.

V is TRBV7-9 and J is TRBJ2-1, with D perhaps TRBD2 (6 bases). CDR3 length: 13 residues. Germline CDR1 SEHNR, CDR2 FQNEAQ (reference sequence). V lost 5 bases and J 8 bases, leaving 13 bases between the germline ends. The CDR3 bases are TGTGCCAGCAGCGGACTATCTCTCGATGAGCAGTTCTTC. It is translated as CASSGLSLDEQFF.

With regard to this clone: In the same sample, other DNA sequences code for this CDR3. The chain joins TRBV3-1 (or the pseudogene TRBV3-2) to TRBJ2-5, with 7 bases that match TRBD2. In germline, CDR1 is LGHDT, CDR2 YNNKEL (reference sequence). The CDR3 is 14 amino acids. Trimming at V came to 3 bases and at J to 4 bases, leaving 5 bases not matched to a gene. CDR3 sequence: CASSHRGGGETQYF. For the CDR3, the DNA is TGTGCCAGCAGCCACCGCGGGGGAGGAGAGACCCAGTACTTC.

The chain uses TRBV9 and TRBJ2-3, with a weak D call TRBD2 (5 bases). Germline values: CDR1 SGDLS, CDR2 YYNGEE. V shed 0 bases and J shed 2 bases, with 13 bases lying between them. The CDR3 extends over 16 amino acids. The CDR3 DNA sequence: TGTGCCAGCAGCGTAGGAATACTAGGGTTCACAGATACGCAGTATTTT. Amino acid sequence: CASSVGILGFTDTQYF. The whole variable domain, remainder taken from reference TRBV9 and TRBJ2-3, is DSGVTQTPKHLITATGQRVTLRCSPRSGDLSVYWYQQSLDQGLQFLIQYYNGEERAKGNILERFSAQQFPDLHSELNLSSLELGDSALYFCASSVGILGFTDTQYFGPGTRLTVL.

The chain combines TRBV27 with TRBJ1-2; 7 bases map to TRBD1. The CDR3 runs to 14 residues. V was pared by 5 bases and J by 4 bases, with 7 bases of the junction left unmatched. Looked up from germline, CDR1 is MNHEY and CDR2 is SMNVEV (reference sequence). This CDR3 reads CASSPLTGPYGYTF. In DNA form, the CDR3 reads TGTGCCAGCAGTCCATTGACAGGGCCCTATGGCTACACCTTC.

There are a few counts of this clone. The V call is TRBV7-9, the J call TRBJ1-5, with 9 nucleotides matching TRBD1. J gave up 6 bases and V 5 bases, and 8 bases lay outside the gene matches. The CDR3 contains 15 residues. Germline loops: CDR1 SEHNR, CDR2 FQNEAQ (reference sequence). In DNA, the CDR3 is TGTGCCAGCAGCACCGGGACAGGGCGTATTCAGCCCCAGCATTTT. Encoded protein: CASSTGTGRIQPQHF.

The J gene is TRBJ2-1, the V gene TRBV7-9, with a possible D match to TRBD2 (6 bases). The CDR3 runs to 15 residues. CDR1 is SEHNR, CDR2 FQNEAQ, per germline (reference sequence). V was cut by 5 bases and J by 0 bases, with 11 bases left in between. CDR3 in amino acids: CASSRRAASYNEQFF. CDR3 bases: TGTGCCAGCAGCAGGAGGGCGGCCTCCTACAATGAGCAGTTCTTC.

The V call is TRBV7-3, the J call TRBJ2-7; 7 bases line up with TRBD1. J gave up 0 bases and V 5 bases, and 4 bases lay outside the gene matches. The CDR3 consists of 14 residues. Germline V lookup: CDR1 SGHTA, CDR2 FQGTGA. CDR3 sequence: CASSVQGYSYEQYF. The CDR3 DNA sequence: TGTGCCAGCAGCGTACAGGGGTACTCCTACGAGCAGTACTTC.

CDR3 region: CASSSGGDVVYGYTF. CDR3 coding DNA: TGTGCCAGCAGTTCTGGGGGCGACGTTGTCTATGGCTACACCTTC. The chain couples TRBV27 to TRBJ1-2; D possibly corresponds to TRBD1 (6 bases). This CDR3 spans 15 amino acids. V was pared by 4 bases and J by 4 bases, with 16 bases between. CDR1 MNHEY and CDR2 SMNVEV come from the germline V gene (reference sequence).

The V call is TRBV7-9, the J call TRBJ1-2, with a weak D call TRBD1 (6 bases). Germline values: CDR1 SEHNR, CDR2 FQNEAQ (reference sequence). V lost 5 bases, J lost 6 bases, and 13 bases lay in between. The CDR3 contains 13 residues. The CDR3 sequence is CASSQQGEDGYTF. DNA for the CDR3: TGTGCCAGCAGCCAACAGGGAGAGGATGGCTACACCTTC.

This sequence joins TRBV11-1 and TRBJ2-1; maybe TRBD2 (6 bases). The CDR3 is made up of 14 amino acids. V lost 3 bases to trimming and J lost 9 bases, with 15 bases between them. Germline CDR1 reads SGHAT; CDR2 reads FQDESV (reference sequence). The DNA of the CDR3 is TGTGCCAGCAGCTTGCACCAGCCCGGGAGTGAGCAGTTCTTC. Its protein is CASSLHQPGSEQFF.